Described below is a single TCR beta chain sequence and its context. What antigen it recognizes has not been identified. No base quality information exists; no much larger clone differs at one position. These data come from a study of T-cell memory formation after mild COVID-19 (dated by TCRdb to the early 2020s). For context, the study as a whole: Most TCR sequence clusters were specific to one of the two donors. In a couple of donors, T-cell clones that expanded and contracted after mild COVID-19 were tracked by sequencing TCRalpha and TCRbeta repertoires over time. Two young, previously healthy adult volunteers made up the cohort, one male and one female. General findings and caveats noted by the study authors: Balanced CD4/CD8 phenotypes were observed for clones contracting from day 15 to 85, whereas a bias towards CD4+ was observed for a second wave of clones expanding from day 15 to 37. Only a couple of mild cases were covered in the study, and larger cohorts including severe cases with pre-infection samples were considered necessary. Contracting CD4+ clones turned up mainly in the CM and EM memory subsets, whereas EMRA was where CD8+ clones were enriched. Some responding clones were found in pre-infection memory, which suggests that pre-existing cross-reactive memory T cells took part in the SARS-CoV-2 response. SARS-CoV-2 specificity of the second-wave clones peaking on day 37 was not confirmed.

Measured from the cysteine to the phenylalanine, the CDR3 is 13 residues long. The only DNA kept is the CDR3, 39 bases in frame from the first base. The V and J ends are trimmed by 8 bases and 3 bases, leaving 12 bases between them. The germline V gene gives CDR1 as ENHRY and CDR2 as SYGVKD. Ficoll-Paque density gradient centrifugation was used to isolate PBMCs. The reads were generated on an Illumina NovaSeq 6000. Using 5'RACE with constant-segment primers, TCRalpha and TCRbeta cDNA libraries were constructed, with sample barcodes and unique molecular identifiers added in the process. Trizol reagent was used to extract RNA from every sample. The libraries were amplified in two PCR steps, and the second step added a second sample barcode and Illumina TruSeq adapters. Sequencing of the libraries was done on an Illumina NovaSeq, producing 2 x 150 bp paired-end reads. As for the authors' bioinformatics: With migec v1.2.7, reads were demultiplexed and then collapsed into UMI-guided consensus sequences. Using mixcr v2.1.11, UMI consensuses were aligned to TRA and TRB V and J templates and then assembled into clonotypes. A clonotype was counted as expanded or contracted only if both edgeR and NoisET called the change significant, with noise models trained on biological replicates. For edgeR calls, the thresholds were a false discovery rate-adjusted p below 0.01 and a log2 fold-change of 1. PCA with hierarchical clustering of max-normalized trajectories of the 1000 most abundant clonotypes was used as exploratory dynamics analysis. Each responding clone was given a CD4 or CD8 phenotype based on the CD4+ and CD8+ repertoires, which had been sequenced separately. TCRdb cleaned the public reads at Q25 with fastp, built clones with MiXCR and kept in-frame beta chains. Every entry covers one CDR3 protein and lists the most common genes and DNA from its rows. The V and J calls, along with clone size, are taken from TCRdb and not from the paper's own processing. The sample profile shows roughly 600,000 distinct CDR3 sequences; around 17% of them were found once. Around 12% of the sample goes to the ten largest clones.

The sample was PBMCs or a T cell subset sorted from them (not recorded which). The chain uses TRBV10-3 and TRBJ2-3; TRBD2 is a possible D gene, resting on 7 matching bases. This sequence originates from an adult woman who had mild COVID-19 (a few samples of this study predate the infection). The sample titles of this study are shuffled in the database, so cell type and time point are left out; the donor was told from shared clones. The CDR3 region reads CAIGGAETDTQYF. The nucleotide sequence is given as TGTGCCATCGGGGGGGCAGAAACAGATACGCAGTATTTT.